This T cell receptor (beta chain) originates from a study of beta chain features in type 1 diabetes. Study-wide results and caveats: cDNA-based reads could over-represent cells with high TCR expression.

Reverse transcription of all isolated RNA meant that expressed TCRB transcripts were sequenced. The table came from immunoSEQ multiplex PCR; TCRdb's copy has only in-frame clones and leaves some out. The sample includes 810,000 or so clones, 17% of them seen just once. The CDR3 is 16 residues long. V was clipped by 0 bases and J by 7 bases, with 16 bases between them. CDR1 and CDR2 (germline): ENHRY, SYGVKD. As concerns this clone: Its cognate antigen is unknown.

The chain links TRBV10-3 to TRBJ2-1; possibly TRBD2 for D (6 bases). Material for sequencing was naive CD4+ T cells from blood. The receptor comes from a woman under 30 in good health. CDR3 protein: CAISESEGVGGNEQFF. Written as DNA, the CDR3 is TGTGCCATCAGTGAGTCGGAAGGGGTCGGGGGTAATGAGCAGTTCTTC.